This TCR beta chain was sequenced during a study of T cell responses to AZD1222 COVID-19 vaccine. Study background: Samples with a second dose at about 4 or about 12 weeks were pooled together. Whole-study results and caveats: Baseline serology detected seropositivity in only five to seven AZD1222 recipients. White British people made up most donors, females outnumbered males, and clonal diversity was possibly underestimated.

With respect to this clone: Antigen: not known.

The method was immunoSEQ multiplex PCR; TCRdb's version includes in-frame clones alone and lacks a portion of them. The sample has 94,000 or so clones; nearly 90% are singletons. The input for sequencing was peripheral blood, taken on day 0 of AZD1222 vaccination. The receptor's source is an adult in good health.

CDR3 nucleotide sequence: TGCGCCAGCAGCCAACCATTGCAAGGCGGGACTGAAGCTTTCTTT. It encodes CASSQPLQGGTEAFF. The chain links TRBV4-1 to TRBJ1-1; D remains unclear. Trimming removed 2 bases from V and 5 bases from J, with 15 bases in between. The CDR3 length is 15 residues. In germline, CDR1 is MGHRA, CDR2 YSYEKL.